Presented here are 25 T cell receptor beta chains from one specimen sequenced in a study of Ad26.COV2.S vaccination and SARS-CoV-2 variants. Profiled with immunoSEQ multiplex PCR; TCRdb holds only in-frame clones, not every one. The table has approximately 400,000 clones, 70% to 90% seen once; the top ten hold about 3.3%. Sample treatment: roughly 20 received Ad26.COV2.S at low or high dose, single or two shots; about 5 received placebo; per-sample allocation not given. Following the first vaccine or placebo injection, samples were taken on day 63. Specimen: peripheral blood, collected in a trial of Ad26.COV2.S vaccine versus placebo. The receptors were sampled from a person between 18 and 65 years old who received the Ad26.COV2.S COVID-19 vaccine or a placebo.

The CDR3: CASTHGDRDYNEQFF. For the CDR3, the DNA is TGTGCCAGCACCCACGGAGACAGGGATTACAATGAGCAGTTCTTC. This chain links TRBV6-1 with TRBJ2-1; 7 bases map to TRBD1. The trim removed 7 bases at V and 4 bases at J, leaving 10 bases unmatched. The CDR3 is 15 amino acids. Germline V gene sequence: CDR1 MNHNS, CDR2 SASEGT.

This clone has a single count. CDR3 DNA sequence: TGTGCCAGTAGGCCGGGACAGATCTTGAATAGCAATCAGCCCCAGCATTTT. As protein: CASRPGQILNSNQPQHF. The chain recombines TRBV19 with TRBJ1-5, with 7 bases aligning to TRBD1. The germline CDR1 and CDR2 sequences are LNHDA and SQIVND (reference sequence). Trimming at V came to 6 bases and at J to 0 bases, leaving 11 bases not matched to a gene. There are 17 residues in the CDR3.

This sequence joins TRBV7-8 and TRBJ2-1; a weak D match, TRBD1 (5 bases). The ends were cut back, 1 base at V and 1 base at J, with 14 bases in the middle. This CDR3 contains 17 residues. Germline V gene sequence: CDR1 SGHVS, CDR2 FQNEAQ. CDR3 in DNA: TGTGCCAGCAGCTTAGGCCAGGGATACCCTTCCTACAATGAGCAGTTCTTC. It codes for CASSLGQGYPSYNEQFF.

The J gene is TRBJ1-1, the V gene TRBV2, with a possible D match to TRBD1 (6 bases). The germline V and J ends were trimmed by 7 bases and 3 bases, with 21 bases remaining between them. This CDR3 has 16 residues. Germline CDR1 is SNHLY and CDR2 is FYNNEI. CDR3 sequence (DNA): TGTGCCAGCACTCGGGAAGGGGGGGTCTATGACACTGAAGCTTTCTTT. Its protein product is CASTREGGVYDTEAFF.

The J gene is TRBJ2-7, the V gene TRBV4-3; 8 nucleotides match TRBD1. CDR3 length: 15 amino acids. With V trimmed by 4 bases and J by 1 base, 6 bases remained unmatched. Germline V gene sequence: CDR1 LGHNA, CDR2 YSLEER. The CDR3 loop is CASSPGQGLSYEQYF. As DNA, the CDR3 is TGCGCCAGCAGCCCCGGACAGGGACTTTCCTACGAGCAGTACTTC.

This chain joins TRBV9 and TRBJ1-2, with no clear D. The CDR3 contains 15 residues. Germline lookup yields CDR1 SGDLS and CDR2 YYNGEE. V was cut by 0 bases and J by 4 bases, with 13 bases left in between. The CDR3 DNA reads as TGTGCCAGCAGCGTAGCCTCCAGCGGCGGCTATGGCTACACCTTC. Translated, it gives CASSVASSGGYGYTF.

The rearrangement links TRBV27 to TRBJ1-2; possible D gene TRBD1, 5 bases. CDR1 is MNHEY, CDR2 SMNVEV, per germline (reference sequence). CDR3 length equals 13 residues. V was shortened by 4 bases and J by 8 bases, with 14 bases between the two germline ends. CDR3 in amino acids: CASSSAPGLGYTF. CDR3 nucleotide sequence: TGTGCCAGCAGTTCAGCCCCGGGGCTGGGCTACACCTTC.

This chain joins TRBV2 and TRBJ1-1; D is unclear. From germline, CDR1 is SNHLY and CDR2 FYNNEI. This CDR3 has 13 amino acids. Trimming removed 1 base at V and 4 bases at J, with 7 bases between. The DNA of the CDR3 is TGTGCCAGCAGTGAAGAGGGCTTCACTGAAGCTTTCTTT. Translating gives CASSEEGFTEAFF.

The V gene is TRBV6-2 or TRBV6-3, the J gene TRBJ2-3; a weak D match, TRBD2 (5 bases). Germline V CDR1 and CDR2: MNHEY, SVGEGT. The V end lost 5 bases, the J end lost 0 bases, and 9 bases lay between the germline ends. This CDR3 is built from 14 residues. DNA for the CDR3: TGTGCCAGCAGTCTAGAGGGTAGCACAGATACGCAGTATTTT. Protein sequence: CASSLEGSTDTQYF.

This clone was found a few times. The chain combines TRBV7-6 with TRBJ1-1, with 9 bases aligning to TRBD1. The ends lost 1 base at V and 0 bases at J; junction bases unmatched: 6. CDR3 size: 17 residues. Germline assignment: CDR1 SGHVS and CDR2 FNYEAQ. The CDR3 nucleotides are TGTGCCAGCAGCTTAGGTCTGAGGACAGGGGTGAACACTGAAGCTTTCTTT. Encoded protein: CASSLGLRTGVNTEAFF.

This clone occurred a few times. The V gene is TRBV24-1, the J gene TRBJ2-1; tentatively, D is TRBD2 (5 bases). The V and J ends lost 8 bases and 4 bases respectively, with 14 bases between them. Per the germline V gene, CDR1 is KGHDR and CDR2 is SFDVKD. The CDR3 runs 14 residues. Here the CDR3 reads CATKDPAEYNEQFF. The CDR3 DNA reads TGTGCCACCAAGGATCCAGCGGAGTACAATGAGCAGTTCTTC.

The J gene is TRBJ1-4, the V gene TRBV27, with D uncertain. V was clipped by 6 bases and J by 7 bases, with 9 bases between them. Per germline, CDR1 MNHEY and CDR2 SMNVEV (reference sequence). The CDR3 totals 12 residues. The CDR3 here is CASRSWGEKLFF. As DNA, the CDR3 is TGTGCCAGCAGAAGTTGGGGTGAAAAACTGTTTTTT.

This rearrangement joins TRBV18 to TRBJ2-3; D unresolved. This CDR3 is 16 amino acids long. Germline CDR1 KGHSH, CDR2 LQKENI. The ends were cut back, 2 bases at V and 2 bases at J, with 14 bases in the middle. CDR3 nucleotides: TGTGCCAGCTCACCAAGTTGGAACAGAGACACAGATACGCAGTATTTT. It translates to CASSPSWNRDTDTQYF. Together with reference TRBV18 and TRBJ2-3, the CDR3 gives the full variable domain: NAGVMQNPRHLVRRRGQEARLRCSPMKGHSHVYWYRQLPEEGLKFMVYLQKENIIDESGMPKERFSAEFPKEGPSILRIQQVVRGDSAAYFCASSPSWNRDTDTQYFGPGTRLTVL.

The genes are TRBV18 and TRBJ2-2; D is unclear. V shed 3 bases and J shed 6 bases, with 5 bases lying between them. Germline lookup yields CDR1 KGHSH and CDR2 LQKENI. CDR3 length: 12 residues. CDR3 sequence reads: CASSPGPGELFF. The CDR3 DNA sequence: TGTGCCAGCTCACCTGGGCCCGGGGAGCTGTTTTTT.

The chain employs TRBV18 and TRBJ2-3; D is possibly TRBD2 (5 bases). The CDR3 length is 15 residues. CDR1 and CDR2 from the germline V gene are KGHSH and LQKENI. Trimming pared 6 bases from V and 1 base from J, leaving 14 bases between. The CDR3 is CASSYGGARTDTQYF. The DNA for the CDR3 is TGTGCCAGCTCTTATGGAGGAGCCCGCACAGATACGCAGTATTTT. Full variable domain (remainder filled in from reference TRBV18 and TRBJ2-3): NAGVMQNPRHLVRRRGQEARLRCSPMKGHSHVYWYRQLPEEGLKFMVYLQKENIIDESGMPKERFSAEFPKEGPSILRIQQVVRGDSAAYFCASSYGGARTDTQYFGPGTRLTVL.

The CDR3 protein is CGQGSGNTIYF. The CDR3 DNA follows: TGCGGCCAAGGTTCTGGAAACACCATATATTTT. This rearrangement joins TRBV29-1 to TRBJ1-3, with unresolved D. This CDR3 spans 11 amino acids. CDR1 is SQVTM and CDR2 is ANQGSEA in the germline V gene.

The J gene is TRBJ2-1, the V gene TRBV27; 9 bases are shared with TRBD2. CDR1 is MNHEY and CDR2 is SMNVEV in the germline V gene (reference sequence). The CDR3 sequence is 18 residues long. Trimming at V came to 10 bases and at J to 3 bases, leaving 19 bases not matched to a gene. CDR3 region: CAINSGRPPPSYYNEQFF. DNA for the CDR3: TGTGCCATCAATAGCGGGAGACCCCCCCCGAGCTACTACAATGAGCAGTTCTTC.

J is TRBJ1-3 and V is TRBV7-9; 7 positions match TRBD1. The V segment lost 6 bases and the J segment 0 bases; nucleotides outside the gene matches: 8. CDR3 size: 16 residues. Germline CDR1 is SEHNR and CDR2 is FQNEAQ (reference sequence). This CDR3 reads CASSLRGSSSGNTIYF. Written as DNA, the CDR3 is TGTGCCAGCAGTCTCAGGGGGTCGAGCTCTGGAAACACCATATATTTT.

The chain has TRBV6-5 and TRBJ2-5; D remains ambiguous. The CDR3 length is 11 residues. Trimming removed 6 bases at V and 5 bases at J, with 7 bases between. The V gene's germline CDR1 is MNHEY and CDR2 SVGAGI. The CDR3 coding sequence is TGTGCCAGCAGGAGTAGTGAGACCCAGTACTTC. It codes for CASRSSETQYF.

This clone was observed a few times. The chain joins TRBV27 to TRBJ2-3, with D tentatively TRBD1 (5 bases). The CDR3 loop spans 21 amino acids. Trimming shortened V by 6 bases and J by 0 bases, and 31 bases separated the two germline ends. Germline V gene lookup returns CDR1 MNHEY and CDR2 SMNVEV (reference sequence). The CDR3 nucleotides read TGTGCCAGCAGGTTTCGTAGCACAAACTCGTGGGGCACGATAAGCACAGATACGCAGTATTTT. Translating it yields CASRFRSTNSWGTISTDTQYF.

This chain links TRBV4-1 with TRBJ1-5; unclear D gene. Germline CDR1 reads MGHRA; CDR2 reads YSYEKL. This CDR3 comprises 15 residues. V gave up 3 bases and J gave up 6 bases, with 15 bases separating them. The CDR3 coding sequence is TGCGCCAGCAGCCACTTGCCTATACCCGTTCAGCCCCAGCATTTT. Translated: CASSHLPIPVQPQHF.

The rearrangement uses TRBV5-8 and TRBJ2-7, with 8 nucleotides matching TRBD2. The J segment lost 5 bases and the V segment lost 4 bases, leaving 8 bases of the junction unmatched. CDR3 size: 14 residues. CDR1 and CDR2 (germline): SGHTS, YDEGEE. In nucleotides, the CDR3 is TGTGCCAGCAGCCGCGCGCGGGGGGCCCACGAGCAGTACTTC. Amino acid sequence: CASSRARGAHEQYF.

The chain combines TRBV6-2 or TRBV6-3 with TRBJ1-2; tentatively, D is TRBD1 (5 bases). There are 15 residues in the CDR3. Germline lookup yields CDR1 MNHEY and CDR2 SVGEGT. Trimming removed 2 bases from V and 4 bases from J, with 14 bases in between. The CDR3 loop reads CASSYIDSQLYGYTF. DNA of the CDR3: TGTGCCAGCAGTTACATTGACAGCCAGCTCTATGGCTACACCTTC.

The V and J genes are TRBV24-1 and TRBJ2-1, with D possibly matching TRBD2 (6 bases). In germline, CDR1 is KGHDR, CDR2 SFDVKD. The CDR3 has 15 residues. V was shortened by 1 base and J by 7 bases, with 13 bases between the two germline ends. This CDR3 is CATSDFGGSRNEQFF. The CDR3 bases are TGTGCCACCAGTGATTTCGGGGGTTCGAGGAATGAGCAGTTCTTC.

The rearrangement uses TRBV28 and TRBJ1-6, with D possibly being TRBD1 (6 bases). V lost 6 bases, J lost 11 bases, and 17 bases lay in between. Germline V lookup: CDR1 MDHEN, CDR2 SYDVKM. The CDR3 length is 14 residues. CDR3 sequence (DNA): TGTGCCAGCAGCTCTACAGGGTTAGCAACACCCCTCCACTTT. Translating it yields CASSSTGLATPLHF.